The 2 T cell receptor beta chains below come from one sample, sequenced in a study of shared clonotypes between healthy human individuals (dated by TCRdb to 2018 to 2020). The library was obtained by the immunoSEQ multiplex PCR assay. This immuneACCESS table, as held by TCRdb, lists in-frame sequences with V and J called but not all clones. Of the missing ones, under half trace to an unresolved V gene in checked studies; the others have no known cause. The sample yields roughly 650,000 clones; more than 95% were counted once. The ten top clones hold approximately 0.057% of the sample. Sequencing was done on a sample of naive CD4+ T cells sorted from blood. The cell subset or site label here, explained by the study, means: CD45RA+ positively selected. These TCRs come from a young woman in good health.

The chain combines TRBV18 with TRBJ2-1; 7 nucleotides agree with TRBD2. V shed 3 bases and J 5 bases; nucleotides not matched to a gene: 13. The CDR3 runs 17 residues. Germline-derived CDR1 and CDR2 are KGHSH and LQKENI. The CDR3 region is CASSPQSLAAGHNEQFF. Here the CDR3 DNA reads TGTGCCAGCTCACCGCAATCTCTAGCGGCCGGTCACAATGAGCAGTTCTTC.

The rearrangement links TRBV27 to TRBJ2-2; D unresolved. V lost 1 base and J lost 0, with 6 bases in between. Germline V gene lookup returns CDR1 MNHEY and CDR2 SMNVEV (reference sequence). The CDR3 sequence is 15 residues long. Here the CDR3 DNA reads TGTGCCAGCAGTTTATACCCTCCGAACACCGGGGAGCTGTTTTTT. Translated: CASSLYPPNTGELFF.